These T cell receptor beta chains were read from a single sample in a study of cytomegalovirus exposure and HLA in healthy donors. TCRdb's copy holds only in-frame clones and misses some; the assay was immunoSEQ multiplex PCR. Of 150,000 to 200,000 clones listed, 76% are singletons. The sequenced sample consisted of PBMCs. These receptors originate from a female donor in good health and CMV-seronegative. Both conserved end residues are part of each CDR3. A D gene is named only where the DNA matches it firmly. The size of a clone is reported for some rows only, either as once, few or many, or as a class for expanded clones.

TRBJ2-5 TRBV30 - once TGTGCCTGGGGTCAGGTCACGGCCGCCCAAGAGACCCAGTACTTC CAWGQVTAAQETQYF
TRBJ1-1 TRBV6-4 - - TGTGCCAGCAGTGAAGGGAGGAACACTGAAGCTTTCTTT CASSEGRNTEAFF
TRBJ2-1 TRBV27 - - TGTGCCAGCAGTTTCGCGGGAACCTCCGAGCAGTTCTTC CASSFAGTSEQFF
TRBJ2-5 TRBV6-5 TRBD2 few TGTGCCAGCAGTTACTCGCCGGGGGGGGCGGAGACCCAGTACTTC CASSYSPGGAETQYF
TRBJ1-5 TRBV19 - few TGTGCCAGTACCCGGGGTGATCAGCCCCAGCATTTT CASTRGDQPQHF
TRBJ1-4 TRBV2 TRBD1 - TGTGCCGGGAACCGGGACAGGGATGAAAAACTGTTTTTT CAGNRDRDEKLFF
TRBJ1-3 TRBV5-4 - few TGTGCCAGCAGCTTGTGGGCAGCTGGAAACACCATATATTTT CASSLWAAGNTIYF
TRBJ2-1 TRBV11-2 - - TGTGCCAGCAGCCTGACTTTTACGACTTACAATGAGCAGTTCTTC CASSLTFTTYNEQFF
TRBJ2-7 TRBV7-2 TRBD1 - TGTGCCAGCAGCTTAGCTCCTGGGACAGGGAATTACGAGCAGTACTTC CASSLAPGTGNYEQYF
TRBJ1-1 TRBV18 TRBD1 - TGTGCCAGCTCACCAAGGGGGCCCACTGAAGCTTTCTTT CASSPRGPTEAFF
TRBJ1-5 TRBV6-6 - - TGTGCCAGCAATTCTGAGGCGGTTTGGCCCCAGCATTTT CASNSEAVWPQHF
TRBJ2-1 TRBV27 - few TGTGCCAGCAGTACTGGGACTGTATCAAATGAGCAGTTCTTC CASSTGTVSNEQFF
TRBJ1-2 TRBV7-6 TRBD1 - TGTGCCAGCAGCCCGACAGGGAACTATGGCTACACCTTC CASSPTGNYGYTF
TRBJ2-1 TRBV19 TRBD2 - TGTGCCAGTAGGCCGGGACTAGCGGCAGGAAATGAGCAGTTCTTC CASRPGLAAGNEQFF
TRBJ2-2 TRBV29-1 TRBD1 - TGCAGCGTGGAGTCAGGGGGCCCAGTCACCGGGGAGCTGTTTTTT CSVESGGPVTGELFF
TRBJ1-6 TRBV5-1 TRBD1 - TGCGCCAGCAGCCCTAGATCACCGGGACAGGGGGCTTCCTATAATTCACCCCTCCACTTT CASSPRSPGQGASYNSPLHF
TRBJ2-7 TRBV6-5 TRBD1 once TGTGCCAGCACCACCGGGACAGGGGGCCGCTACGAGCAGTACTTC CASTTGTGGRYEQYF
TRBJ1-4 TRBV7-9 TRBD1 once TGTGCCAGCACCCTGGGGACAGGGTTGGAAAAACTGTTTTTT CASTLGTGLEKLFF
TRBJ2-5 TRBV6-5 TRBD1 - TGTGCCAGCAGCTCAAGGACAGGCCCCCAGTACTTC CASSSRTGPQYF
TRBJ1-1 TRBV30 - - TGTGCCTGGAGAAAAACCCAGGGAACTGAAGCTTTCTTT CAWRKTQGTEAFF